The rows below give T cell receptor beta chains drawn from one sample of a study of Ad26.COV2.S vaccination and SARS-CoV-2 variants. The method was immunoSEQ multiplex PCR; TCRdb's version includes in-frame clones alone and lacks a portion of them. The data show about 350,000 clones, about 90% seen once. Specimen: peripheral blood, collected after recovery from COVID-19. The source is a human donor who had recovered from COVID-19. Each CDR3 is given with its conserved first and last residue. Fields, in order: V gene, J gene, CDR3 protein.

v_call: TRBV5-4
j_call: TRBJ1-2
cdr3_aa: CASSRGLSNYGYTF

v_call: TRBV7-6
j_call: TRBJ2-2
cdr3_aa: CASSLTGELFF

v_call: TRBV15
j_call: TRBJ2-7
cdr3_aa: CATSPAGQEGYEQYF

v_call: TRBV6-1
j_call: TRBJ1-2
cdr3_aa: CASSERAGKVGYGYTF

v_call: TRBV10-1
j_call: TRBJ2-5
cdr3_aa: CASSDRPSGPQETQYF

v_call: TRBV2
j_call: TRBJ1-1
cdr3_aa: CASSDLKGRDTEAFF

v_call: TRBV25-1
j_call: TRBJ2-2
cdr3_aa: CASRSRGRTNTGELFF

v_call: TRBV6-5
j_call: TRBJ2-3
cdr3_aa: CASRKTLVRTDTQYF

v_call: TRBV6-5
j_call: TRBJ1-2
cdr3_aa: CASSLTWTGGYGYTF

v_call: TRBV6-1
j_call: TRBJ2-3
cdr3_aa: CASSEAGTVVYTQYF

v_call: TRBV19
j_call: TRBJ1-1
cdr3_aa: CASSILRAGTLAKAFF

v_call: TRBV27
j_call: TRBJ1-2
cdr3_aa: CASSLEGIDGYTF

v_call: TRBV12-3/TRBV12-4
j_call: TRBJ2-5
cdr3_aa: CASSLFETQYF

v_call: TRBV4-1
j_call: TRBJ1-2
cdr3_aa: CASSQNGGPGTGDNYGYTF

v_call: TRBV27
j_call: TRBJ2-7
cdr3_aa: CASSLGPGSYEQYF

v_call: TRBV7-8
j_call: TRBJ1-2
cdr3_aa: CASSLGQPTYGYTF

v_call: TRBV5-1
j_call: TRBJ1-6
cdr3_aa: CASSPRQVDLGSPLHF

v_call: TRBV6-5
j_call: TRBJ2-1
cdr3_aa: CASSYTHATGYNEQFF

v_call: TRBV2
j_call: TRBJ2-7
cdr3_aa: CASSDPARSASYEQYF

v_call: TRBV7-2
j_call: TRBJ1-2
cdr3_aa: CASSLGTGGQYGYTF

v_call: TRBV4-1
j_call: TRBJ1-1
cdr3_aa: CASSQVMRRRARDTEAFF

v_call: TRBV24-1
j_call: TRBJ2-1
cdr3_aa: CATSDALGGADEQFF

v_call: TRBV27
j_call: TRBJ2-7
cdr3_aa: CASSLTGTGGNKKYF

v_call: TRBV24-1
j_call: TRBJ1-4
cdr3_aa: CATSDTTEAWKEKLFF

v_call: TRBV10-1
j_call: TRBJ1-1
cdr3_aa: CASSEAPTGNTEAFF

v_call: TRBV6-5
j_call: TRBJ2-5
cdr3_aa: CASSFSGGQETQYF

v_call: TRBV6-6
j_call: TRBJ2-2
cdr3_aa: CASTSTGGYTGELFF

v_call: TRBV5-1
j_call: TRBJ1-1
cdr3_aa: CASSLNSRNTEAFF

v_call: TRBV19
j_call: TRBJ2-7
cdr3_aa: CASSPGTGWGVGEQYF

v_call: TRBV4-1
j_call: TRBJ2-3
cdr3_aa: CASSRSRGDTQYF

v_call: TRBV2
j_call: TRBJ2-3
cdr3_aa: CASRVLLGGTQYF

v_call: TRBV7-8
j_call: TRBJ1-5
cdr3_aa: CASGGSAQPQHF

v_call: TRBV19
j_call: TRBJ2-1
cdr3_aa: CASSGTGTSEVEQFF

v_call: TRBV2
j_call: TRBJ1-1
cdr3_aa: CASTERILNTEAFF

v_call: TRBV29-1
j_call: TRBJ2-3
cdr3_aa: CSVEDRGAGPDTQYF

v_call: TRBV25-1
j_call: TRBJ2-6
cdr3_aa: CASSDGASGANVLTF

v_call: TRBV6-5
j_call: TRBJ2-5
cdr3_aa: CASWTEVGQETQYF

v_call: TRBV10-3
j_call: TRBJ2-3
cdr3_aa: CAISEGGLPQYF

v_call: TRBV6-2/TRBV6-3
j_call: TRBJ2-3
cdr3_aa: CASSYSTAGAGGTDTQYF